The clone carrying this T cell receptor (beta chain) has more than one count but fewer than ten. The CDR3 length is 11 residues. The V gene's germline CDR1 is DFQATT and CDR2 SNEGSKA (reference sequence). V was shortened by 3 bases and J by 9 bases, with 12 bases between the two germline ends. Treatment here: 15 to 20 received Ad26.COV2.S at low or high dose, single or two shots; roughly 5 received placebo; per-sample allocation not given. The investigators took samples on day 63 after the first vaccine or placebo injection. The data were taken from a study of Ad26.COV2.S vaccination and SARS-CoV-2 variants. TCRdb's copy holds only in-frame clones and misses some; the assay was immunoSEQ multiplex PCR. Of 350,000 to 450,000 clones listed, about 83% are singletons.

The specimen was peripheral blood, collected in a trial of Ad26.COV2.S vaccine versus placebo. This chain links TRBV20-1 with TRBJ2-7; D unclear. The TCR comes from a person between 18 and 65 years old who received the Ad26.COV2.S COVID-19 vaccine or a placebo. The CDR3 coding sequence is TGCAGTGCTAGCGGGCCTGGTGGGCAGTACTTC. The encoded protein is CSASGPGGQYF.